This T cell receptor beta chain was sequenced in a study of OX40 agonist ivuxolimab in advanced cancers. Points on this clone: Its antigen is unknown.

Study outcomes and limitations: Which antigen the expanded peripheral T cells recognized is unknown. Clonal expansion was seen in CD4+ and CD8+ blood T cells by week 6 at 0.1 to 3.0 mg/kg. CD4+ T cells averaged fewer expanded clones than CD8+ T cells.

This CDR3 is built from 13 residues. With 4 bases removed from V and 5 bases from J, the gap between germline ends came to 12 bases. Germline loops: CDR1 SGHDN, CDR2 FVKESK. Using immunoSEQ multiplex PCR, the repertoire was profiled, and TCRdb retains in-frame clones only, with some absent. The sample records under 50,000 clones, 88% being singletons. Sequences were derived from CD4+ or CD8+ T cells sorted from blood, sampled in a trial of the OX40 agonist ivuxolimab. The chain employs TRBV14 and TRBJ2-7; D is undetermined. The source is an adult with an advanced solid tumor such as melanoma, head and neck, liver or kidney cancer. CDR3 DNA sequence: TGTGCCAGCAGCCCCACTACCTTCGACGAGCAGTACTTC. Protein product: CASSPTTFDEQYF.